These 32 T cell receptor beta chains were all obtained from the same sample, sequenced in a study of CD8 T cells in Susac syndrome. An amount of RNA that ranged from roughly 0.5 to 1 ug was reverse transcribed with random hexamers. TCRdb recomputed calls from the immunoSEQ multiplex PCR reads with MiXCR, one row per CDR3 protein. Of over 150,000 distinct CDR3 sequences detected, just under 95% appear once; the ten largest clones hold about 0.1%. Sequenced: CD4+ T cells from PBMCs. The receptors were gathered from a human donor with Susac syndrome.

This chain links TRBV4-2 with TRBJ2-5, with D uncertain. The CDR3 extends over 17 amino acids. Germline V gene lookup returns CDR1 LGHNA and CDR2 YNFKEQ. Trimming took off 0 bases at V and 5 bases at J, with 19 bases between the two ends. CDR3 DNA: TGTGCCAGCAGCCAAGAAGTGGGGTTTGAGGTCGGGGAGACCCAGTACTTC. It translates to CASSQEVGFEVGETQYF.

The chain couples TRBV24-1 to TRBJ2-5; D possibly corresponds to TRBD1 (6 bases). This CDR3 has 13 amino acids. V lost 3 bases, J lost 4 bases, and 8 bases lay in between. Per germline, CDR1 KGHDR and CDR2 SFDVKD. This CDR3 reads CATSDQGTETQYF. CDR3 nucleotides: TGTGCCACCAGTGATCAGGGGACAGAGACCCAGTACTTC.

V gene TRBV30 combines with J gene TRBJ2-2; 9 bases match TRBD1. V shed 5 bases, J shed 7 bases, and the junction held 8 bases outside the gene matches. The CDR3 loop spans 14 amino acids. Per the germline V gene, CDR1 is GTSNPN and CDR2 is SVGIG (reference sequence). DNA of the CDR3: TGTGCCTGGTCGGGACAGGGTATCGGCGGGGAGCTGTTTTTT. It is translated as CAWSGQGIGGELFF.

The CDR3: CSVGGGTSGTYNEQFF. The CDR3 nucleotides are TGCAGCGTTGGTGGAGGGACTAGCGGGACCTACAATGAGCAGTTCTTC. The gene calls are TRBV29-1 and TRBJ2-1, with TRBD2 matching over 13 bases. Trimming took 4 bases from V and 2 from J; bases not matched to a gene: 5. Germline V CDR1 and CDR2: SQVTM, ANQGSEA. CDR3 length equals 16 residues.

The CDR3 sequence: CASSSGRDAGYTF. DNA for the CDR3: TGCGCCAGCAGCTCAGGACGGGACGCTGGCTACACCTTC. The J gene is TRBJ1-2, the V gene TRBV5-1; perhaps TRBD1 as D (5 bases). The CDR3 extends over 13 amino acids. Per germline, CDR1 SGHRS and CDR2 YFSETQ. V was cut by 3 bases and J by 7 bases, with 13 bases left in between.

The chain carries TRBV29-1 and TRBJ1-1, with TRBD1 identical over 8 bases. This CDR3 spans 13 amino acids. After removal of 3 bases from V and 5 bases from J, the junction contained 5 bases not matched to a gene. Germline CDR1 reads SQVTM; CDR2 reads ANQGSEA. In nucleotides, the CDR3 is TGCAGCGTTGACCTACAGGGGGGTACTGAAGCTTTCTTT. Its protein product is CSVDLQGGTEAFF. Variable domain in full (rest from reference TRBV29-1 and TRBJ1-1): SAVISQKPSRDICQRGTSLTIQCQVDSQVTMMFWYRQQPGQSLTLIATANQGSEATYESGFVIDKFPISRPNLTFSTLTVSNMSPEDSSIYLCSVDLQGGTEAFFGQGTRLTVV.

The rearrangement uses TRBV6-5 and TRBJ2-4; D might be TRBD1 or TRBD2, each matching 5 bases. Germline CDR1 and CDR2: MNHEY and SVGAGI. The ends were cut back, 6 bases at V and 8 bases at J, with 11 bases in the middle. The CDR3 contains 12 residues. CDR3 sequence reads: CASRGPQDIQYF. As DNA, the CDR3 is TGTGCCAGCAGGGGACCCCAGGACATTCAGTACTTC.

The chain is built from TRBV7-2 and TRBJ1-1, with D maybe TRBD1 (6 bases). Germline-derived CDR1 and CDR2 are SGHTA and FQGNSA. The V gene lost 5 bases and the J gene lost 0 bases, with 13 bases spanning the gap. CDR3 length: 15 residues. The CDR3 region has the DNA TGTGCCAGCAGCCCGGGACAAACTCTGAACACTGAAGCTTTCTTT. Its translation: CASSPGQTLNTEAFF.

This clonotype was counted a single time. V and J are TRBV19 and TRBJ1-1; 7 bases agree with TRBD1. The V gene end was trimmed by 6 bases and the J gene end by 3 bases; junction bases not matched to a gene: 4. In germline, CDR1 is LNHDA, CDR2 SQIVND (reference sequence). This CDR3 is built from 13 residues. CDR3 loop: CASSDRVHTEAFF. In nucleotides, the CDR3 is TGTGCCAGTAGCGACAGGGTCCACACTGAAGCTTTCTTT.

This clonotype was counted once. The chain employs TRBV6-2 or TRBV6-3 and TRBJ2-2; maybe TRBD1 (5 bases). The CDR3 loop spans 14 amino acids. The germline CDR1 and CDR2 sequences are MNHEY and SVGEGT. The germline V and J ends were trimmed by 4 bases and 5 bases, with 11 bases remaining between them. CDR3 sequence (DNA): TGTGCCAGCAGTTGGGCGCGACAGACCGGGGAGCTGTTTTTT. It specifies CASSWARQTGELFF.

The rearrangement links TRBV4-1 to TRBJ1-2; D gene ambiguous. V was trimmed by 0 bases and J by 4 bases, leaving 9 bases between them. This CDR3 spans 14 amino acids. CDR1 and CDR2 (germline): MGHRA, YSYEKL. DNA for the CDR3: TGCGCCAGCAGCCAAGACCCCGGGCTCTATGGCTACACCTTC. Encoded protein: CASSQDPGLYGYTF.

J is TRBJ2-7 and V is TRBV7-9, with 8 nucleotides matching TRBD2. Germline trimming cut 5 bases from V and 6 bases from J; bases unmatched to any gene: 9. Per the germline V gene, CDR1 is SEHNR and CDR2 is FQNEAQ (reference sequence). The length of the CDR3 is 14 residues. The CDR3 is CASSLTSGRAEQYF. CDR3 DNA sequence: TGTGCCAGCAGCCTAACTAGCGGTCGGGCCGAGCAGTACTTC.

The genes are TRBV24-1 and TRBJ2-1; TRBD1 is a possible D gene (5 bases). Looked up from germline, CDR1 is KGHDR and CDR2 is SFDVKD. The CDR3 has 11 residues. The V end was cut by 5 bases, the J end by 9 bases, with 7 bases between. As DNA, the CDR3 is TGTGCCACCAGTGCCCAGGGTGAGCAGTTCTTC. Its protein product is CATSAQGEQFF.

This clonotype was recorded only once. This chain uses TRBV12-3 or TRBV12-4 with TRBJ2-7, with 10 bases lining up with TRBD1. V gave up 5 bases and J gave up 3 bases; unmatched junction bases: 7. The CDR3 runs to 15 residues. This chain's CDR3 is CASSPGQGMDYEQYF. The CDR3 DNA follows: TGTGCCAGCAGTCCGGGACAGGGGATGGACTACGAGCAGTACTTC.

CDR3: CASSSDRDPSYEQYF. The CDR3 coding sequence is TGTGCCAGCAGTTCAGACCGGGACCCGTCCTACGAGCAGTACTTC. The gene calls are TRBV7-2 and TRBJ2-7; the D gene could be TRBD1 or TRBD2 (5 bases each). The V gene's germline CDR1 is SGHTA and CDR2 FQGNSA. Trimming took off 6 bases at V and 1 base at J, with 16 bases between the two ends. This CDR3 comprises 15 residues.

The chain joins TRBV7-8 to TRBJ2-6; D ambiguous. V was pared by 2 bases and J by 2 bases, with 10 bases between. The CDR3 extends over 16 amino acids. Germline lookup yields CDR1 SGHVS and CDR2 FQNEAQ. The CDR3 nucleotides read TGTGCCAGCAGCTTAACCCCGTGGGCTGGGGCCAACGTCCTGACTTTC. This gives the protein CASSLTPWAGANVLTF. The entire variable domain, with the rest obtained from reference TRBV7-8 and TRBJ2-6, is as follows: GAGVSQSPRYKVAKRGQDVALRCDPISGHVSLFWYQQALGQGPEFLTYFQNEAQLDKSGLPSDRFFAERPEGSVSTLKIQRTQQEDSAVYLCASSLTPWAGANVLTFGAGSRLTVL.

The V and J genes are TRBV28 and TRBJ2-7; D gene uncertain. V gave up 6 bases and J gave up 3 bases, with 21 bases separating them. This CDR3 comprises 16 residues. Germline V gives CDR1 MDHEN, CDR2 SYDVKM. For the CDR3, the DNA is TGTGCCAGCAGCCAAGCAGGTATCGCAAGCCTCTACGAGCAGTACTTC. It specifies CASSQAGIASLYEQYF. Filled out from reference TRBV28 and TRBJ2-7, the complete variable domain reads DVKVTQSSRYLVKRTGEKVFLECVQDMDHENMFWYRQDPGLGLRLIYFSYDVKMKEKGDIPEGYSVSREKKERFSLILESASTNQTSMYLCASSQAGIASLYEQYFGPGTRLTVT.

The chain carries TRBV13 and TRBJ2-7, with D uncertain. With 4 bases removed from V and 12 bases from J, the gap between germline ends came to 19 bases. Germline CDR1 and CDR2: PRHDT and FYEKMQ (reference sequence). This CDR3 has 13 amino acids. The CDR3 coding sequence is TGTGCCAGCAGCTCCTCGACGGCTTCGAGGAGGTACTTC. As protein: CASSSSTASRRYF.

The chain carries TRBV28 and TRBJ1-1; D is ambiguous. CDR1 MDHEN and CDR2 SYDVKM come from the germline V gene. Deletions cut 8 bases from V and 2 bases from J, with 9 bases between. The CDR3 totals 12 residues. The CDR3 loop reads CASRDPNTEAFF. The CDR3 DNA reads TGTGCCAGCCGGGATCCTAACACTGAAGCTTTCTTT.

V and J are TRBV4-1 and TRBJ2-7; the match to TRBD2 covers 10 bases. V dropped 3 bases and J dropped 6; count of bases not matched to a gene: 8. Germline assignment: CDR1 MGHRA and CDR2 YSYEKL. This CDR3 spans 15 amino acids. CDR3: CASSQILAGDLEQYF. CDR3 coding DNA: TGCGCCAGCAGCCAGATTCTAGCGGGAGATCTCGAGCAGTACTTC.

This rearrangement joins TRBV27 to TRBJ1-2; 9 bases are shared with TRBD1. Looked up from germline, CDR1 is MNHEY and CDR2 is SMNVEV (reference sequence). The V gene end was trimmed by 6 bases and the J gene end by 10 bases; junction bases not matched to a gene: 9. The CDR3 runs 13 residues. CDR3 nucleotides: TGTGCCAGCAGCCTAGGGACAGGGTTTGACTACACCTTC. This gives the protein CASSLGTGFDYTF.

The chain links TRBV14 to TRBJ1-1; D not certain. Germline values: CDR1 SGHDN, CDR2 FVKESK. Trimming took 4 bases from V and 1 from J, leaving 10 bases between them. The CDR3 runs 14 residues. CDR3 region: CASSRRAGNTEAFF. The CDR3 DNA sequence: TGTGCCAGCAGCCGAAGGGCCGGGAACACTGAAGCTTTCTTT.

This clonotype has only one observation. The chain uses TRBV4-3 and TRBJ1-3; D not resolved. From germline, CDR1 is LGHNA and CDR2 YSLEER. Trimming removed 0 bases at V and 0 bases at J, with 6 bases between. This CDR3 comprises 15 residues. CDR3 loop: CASSQEGASGNTIYF. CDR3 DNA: TGCGCCAGCAGCCAAGAGGGAGCCTCTGGAAACACCATATATTTT.

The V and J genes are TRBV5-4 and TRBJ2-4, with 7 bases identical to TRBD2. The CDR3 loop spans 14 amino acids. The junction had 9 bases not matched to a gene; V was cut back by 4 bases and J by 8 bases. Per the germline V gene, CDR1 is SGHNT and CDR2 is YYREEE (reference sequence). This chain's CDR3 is CASSPGLVTDIQYF. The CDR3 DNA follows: TGTGCCAGCAGCCCCGGACTAGTTACGGACATTCAGTACTTC.

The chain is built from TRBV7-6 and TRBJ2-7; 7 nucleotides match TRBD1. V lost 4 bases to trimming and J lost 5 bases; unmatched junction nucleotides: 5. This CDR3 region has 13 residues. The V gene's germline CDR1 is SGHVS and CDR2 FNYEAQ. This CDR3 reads CASSSETGDEQYF. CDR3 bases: TGTGCCAGCAGCTCCGAAACAGGGGACGAGCAGTACTTC. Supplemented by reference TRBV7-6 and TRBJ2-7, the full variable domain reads GAGVSQSPRYKVTKRGQDVALRCDPISGHVSLYWYRQALGQGPEFLTYFNYEAQQDKSGLPNDRFSAERPEGSISTLTIQRTEQRDSAMYRCASSSETGDEQYFGPGTRLTVT.

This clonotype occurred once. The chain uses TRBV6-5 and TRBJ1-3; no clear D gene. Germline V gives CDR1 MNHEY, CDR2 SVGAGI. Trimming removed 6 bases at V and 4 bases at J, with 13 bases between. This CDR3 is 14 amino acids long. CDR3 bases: TGTGCCAGCAGCAAGGGAGGGAGGGGAAACACCATATATTTT. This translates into CASSKGGRGNTIYF.

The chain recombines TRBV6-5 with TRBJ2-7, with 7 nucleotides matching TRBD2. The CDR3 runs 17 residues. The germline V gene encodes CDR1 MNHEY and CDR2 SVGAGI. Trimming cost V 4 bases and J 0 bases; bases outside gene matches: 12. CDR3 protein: CASSSPGGAGSSYEQYF. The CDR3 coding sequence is TGTGCCAGCAGTTCCCCGGGGGGAGCGGGGAGCTCCTACGAGCAGTACTTC.

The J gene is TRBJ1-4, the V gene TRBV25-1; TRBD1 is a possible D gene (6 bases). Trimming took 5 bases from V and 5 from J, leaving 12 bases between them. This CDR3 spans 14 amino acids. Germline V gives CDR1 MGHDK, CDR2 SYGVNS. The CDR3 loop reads CASSLPGGNEKLFF. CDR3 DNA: TGTGCCAGCAGTTTACCCGGGGGCAATGAAAAACTGTTTTTT.

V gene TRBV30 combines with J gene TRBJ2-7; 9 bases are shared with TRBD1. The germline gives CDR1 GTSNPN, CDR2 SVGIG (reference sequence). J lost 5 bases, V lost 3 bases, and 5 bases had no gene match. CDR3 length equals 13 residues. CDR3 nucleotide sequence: TGTGCCTGGAGAGGGGGACAGGGAGACGAGCAGTACTTC. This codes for CAWRGGQGDEQYF.

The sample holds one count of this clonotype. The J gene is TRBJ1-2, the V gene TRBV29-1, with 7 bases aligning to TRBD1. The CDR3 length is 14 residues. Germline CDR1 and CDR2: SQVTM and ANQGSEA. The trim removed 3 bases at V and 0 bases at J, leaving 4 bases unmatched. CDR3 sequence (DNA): TGCAGCGTTGAGAGGGGACAGACTAACTATGGCTACACCTTC. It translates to CSVERGQTNYGYTF.

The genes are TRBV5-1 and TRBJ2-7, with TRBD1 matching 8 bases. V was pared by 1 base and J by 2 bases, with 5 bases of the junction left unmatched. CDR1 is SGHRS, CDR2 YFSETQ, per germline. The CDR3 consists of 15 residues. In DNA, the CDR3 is TGCGCCAGCAGCTTGCGGACAGGGACCACCTACGAGCAGTACTTC. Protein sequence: CASSLRTGTTYEQYF.

The DNA for the CDR3 is TGTGCCAGCAGAGGCTCGGACAGGGGCGAGCAGTACTTC. Translated: CASRGSDRGEQYF. The chain joins TRBV5-4 to TRBJ2-7; TRBD1 aligns across 9 bases. The germline gives CDR1 SGHNT, CDR2 YYREEE (reference sequence). The CDR3 consists of 13 residues. V gave up 5 bases and J gave up 6 bases; unmatched junction bases: 6.